These T cell receptor beta chains were read from a single sample in a study of OX40 agonist ivuxolimab in advanced cancers. This table comes from immunoSEQ multiplex PCR, and its TCRdb copy is limited to in-frame clones, with some not included. The data contain approximately 76,000 clones, approximately 86% of them singletons. The material sequenced was CD4+ or CD8+ T cells sorted from blood, taken in a trial of the OX40 agonist ivuxolimab. These receptor sequences come from an adult with an advanced solid tumor such as melanoma, head and neck, liver or kidney cancer. CDR3s leave out the opening cysteine and the closing phenylalanine or tryptophan. Rows give clone size only sometimes, using once, few, many, or a class for an expanded clone.

-	TRBV5-1	ASSLTNWNTEAF
-	TRBV18	ASSPLITSQETQY
-	TRBV4-3	ASSQGTENSPLH
-	TRBV27	ASSQIRGQGISPTNEKLF
few	TRBV28	ASSLSPGIPEAF
-	TRBV7-2	ASSSDANTIY
-	TRBV2	ASSKNTGELF
once	TRBV5-4	ASREGSTNEKLF
-	TRBV18	ASSPVGTQGPSNQPQH
-	TRBV18	ASSPLPGVEETQY
-	TRBV6-5	ASRNRGFGTGELF
-	TRBV4-2	ASSKASNGANVLT
-	TRBV7-2	ASSPAAGTVSSYEQY
once	TRBV7-2	ASSPTVGDRGGY
-	TRBV14	ASSQVSRNTGELF
-	TRBV7-7	ASSQGRSPDTQY
-	TRBV7-2	ASSLQIGGRDEQF
-	TRBV6-6	ASSAIPNTEAF
-	TRBV5-1	ASSQTTRDEETQY
-	TRBV18	ASSPTDTTYQY
-	TRBV4-3	ASSQAYGNYGYT
once	TRBV11-3	ASSPGTSGSYEQY
-	TRBV5-1	ASTPEGVLNTEAF
-	TRBV18	ASSTGDSYNEQF
-	TRBV11-3	ASSFTHGLPGELF
-	TRBV9	ASTPLGGGVPGELF
few	TRBV18	ASSPGSGRLNTGELF
few	TRBV5-1	ASSLVGNYGYT
-	TRBV6-1	ASSEGQKYSPLH
-	TRBV11-1	ASSLGTSGGNYNEQF
-	TRBV15	ATSRVSGRSGGEQF
-	TRBV19	ASSMGRSGGQPQH
-	TRBV27	ASSFRVKETQY
-	TRBV5-4	ASSSPLAGAEAEAF
few	TRBV28	ASKPGNTEAF
-	TRBV2	ASNRQLAYGYT
-	TRBV18	ASSPPGTASGNTIY
-	TRBV28	ASTLSGGVFEQY
-	TRBV19	ASSIDRGQPQH
once	TRBV28	ASTPGGAQGYT
-	TRBV6-6	ASSLTTTGGSQPQH
-	TRBV19	ASSIGQRETQY
-	TRBV11-2	ASSLDRAYEQY
-	TRBV19	ASRTGKGRTDTQY
-	TRBV5-1	ASSLAGRSTEAF
-	TRBV5-1	ASSVPIAGANVLT
-	TRBV6-1	ASSESLVSPYEQY
-	TRBV2	ASSAQGGLGGIQY
-	TRBV9	ASRRGLGNSYEQY
few	TRBV18	ASSPGSEQY
few	TRBV11-2	ASSRLRGRSTDTQY
-	TRBV11-1	ASAQGGREF
-	TRBV11-2	ASSLGVGDQY
-	TRBV6-5	ASSSTGTGGYNEQF
once	TRBV5-1	ASTLQGSANTGELF
few	TRBV6-1	ASSEVTGYASEQY
once	TRBV15	ATSRAPPGQGGDTQY
-	TRBV4-1	ASSHHPPGTSGRRTDTQY
-	TRBV7-2	ASSIQGSTDTQY
-	TRBV29-1	SVSPGGLTNTGELF